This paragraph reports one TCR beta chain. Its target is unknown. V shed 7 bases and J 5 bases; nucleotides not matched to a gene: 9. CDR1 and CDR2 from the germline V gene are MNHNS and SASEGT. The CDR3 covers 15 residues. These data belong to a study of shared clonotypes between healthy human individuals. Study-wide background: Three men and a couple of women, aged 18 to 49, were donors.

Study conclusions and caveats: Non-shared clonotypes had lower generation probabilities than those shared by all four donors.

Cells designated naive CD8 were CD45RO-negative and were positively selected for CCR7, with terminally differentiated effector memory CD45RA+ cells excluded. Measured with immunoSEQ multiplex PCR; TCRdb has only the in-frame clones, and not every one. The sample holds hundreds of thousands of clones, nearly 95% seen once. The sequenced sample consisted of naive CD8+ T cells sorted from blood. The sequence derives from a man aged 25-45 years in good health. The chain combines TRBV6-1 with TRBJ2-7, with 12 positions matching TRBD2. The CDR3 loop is CASTRLAGVRDEQYF. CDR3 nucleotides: TGTGCCAGCACCCGACTAGCGGGAGTTAGAGACGAGCAGTACTTC.